This T cell receptor beta chain was captured by sequencing in a study of T cell responses to AZD1222 COVID-19 vaccine. The germline V and J ends were trimmed by 8 bases and 5 bases, with 10 bases remaining between them. The germline V gene encodes CDR1 MDHEN and CDR2 SYDVKM. The CDR3 is made up of 13 amino acids. Assay: immunoSEQ multiplex PCR; the TCRdb copy retains only in-frame clones and omits some. The table has over 100,000 clones, approximately 85% seen once. Specimen: peripheral blood, collected on day 0 of MenACWY control vaccination. This sequence was found in an adult in good health. The V gene is TRBV28, the J gene TRBJ1-6; perhaps TRBD1 as D (6 bases). The CDR3 protein is CASRDTDNSPLHF. CDR3 bases: TGTGCCAGCCGGGACACCGATAATTCACCCCTCCACTTT. Full variable domain (remainder filled in from reference TRBV28 and TRBJ1-6): DVKVTQSSRYLVKRTGEKVFLECVQDMDHENMFWYRQDPGLGLRLIYFSYDVKMKEKGDIPEGYSVSREKKERFSLILESASTNQTSMYLCASRDTDNSPLHFGNGTRLTVT.